A single sample gave rise to the 16 T cell receptor beta chains below, sequenced in a study of blood T cell repertoires in COVID-19 (dated by TCRdb to 2018 to 2021). Libraries were constructed by the immunoSEQ multiplex PCR assay. This is the immuneACCESS table as TCRdb keeps it, with only in-frame sequences that have V and J called. A part of the clones is gone; compared with another copy, unresolved V genes explain less than half, and the rest is unexplained. This sample gives around 270,000 clones in total; approximately 86% of them show up just once. The ten largest clones represent around 9.5% of the sample. Source material: peripheral blood. The receptors here all came from a man aged 40-49 years who had recovered from COVID-19.

The genes are TRBV4-2 and TRBJ2-1; 7 nucleotides line up with TRBD2. V was pared by 4 bases and J by 8 bases, with 17 bases of the junction left unmatched. The CDR3 loop spans 17 amino acids. Germline loops: CDR1 LGHNA, CDR2 YNFKEQ. The CDR3 loop reads CASSLGSGTNYRDEQFF. CDR3 in DNA: TGTGCCAGCAGCCTAGGGTCCGGGACTAACTATCGGGATGAGCAGTTCTTC.

The chain links TRBV6-5 to TRBJ2-2; D call uncertain. The CDR3 has 14 residues. V shed 4 bases and J shed 7 bases, with 13 bases lying between them. Germline assignment: CDR1 MNHEY and CDR2 SVGAGI. Here the CDR3 DNA reads TGTGCCAGCAGTTTACAAGAAAAAATCGGGGAGCTGTTTTTT. Residues: CASSLQEKIGELFF.

Here the CDR3 DNA reads TGTGCCAGCAGCTCTGAACCGGGACTCCCGAATGAGCAGTTCTTC. This codes for CASSSEPGLPNEQFF. J is TRBJ2-1 and V is TRBV5-4, with a tentative D call TRBD2 (6 bases). Germline CDR1 reads SGHNT; CDR2 reads YYREEE (reference sequence). V lost 3 bases, J lost 7 bases, and 17 bases lay in between. The CDR3 is made up of 15 amino acids.

V is TRBV11-2 and J is TRBJ1-2; D might be TRBD1 (6 bases). Germline loops: CDR1 SGHAT, CDR2 FQNNGV. The CDR3 totals 13 residues. Trimming pared 2 bases from V and 4 bases from J, leaving 8 bases between. The CDR3 sequence: CASSLTGSYGYTF. The CDR3 bases are TGTGCCAGCAGCTTAACAGGGAGCTATGGCTACACCTTC.

The genes are TRBV6-5 and TRBJ1-2, with D possibly being TRBD1 (6 bases). CDR1 and CDR2 from the germline V gene are MNHEY and SVGAGI. The CDR3 has 14 amino acids. Trimming stripped 0 bases from V and 4 bases from J, with 9 bases between. CDR3 loop: CASSYSNRVYGYTF. The CDR3, as DNA: TGTGCCAGCAGTTACTCGAACAGGGTCTATGGCTACACCTTC.

The chain recombines TRBV28 with TRBJ2-5; possibly TRBD1 for D (6 bases). V was trimmed by 7 bases and J by 0 bases, leaving 18 bases between them. From germline, CDR1 is MDHEN and CDR2 SYDVKM. The CDR3 is 16 amino acids. CDR3 residues: CASTPGQIQYQETQYF. The CDR3 region has the DNA TGTGCCAGCACCCCTGGACAGATCCAGTACCAAGAGACCCAGTACTTC.

The chain links TRBV6-5 to TRBJ1-2, with D tentatively TRBD1 (6 bases). With 4 bases removed from V and 7 bases from J, the gap between germline ends came to 16 bases. The germline CDR1 and CDR2 sequences are MNHEY and SVGAGI. CDR3 length: 14 residues. CDR3 coding DNA: TGTGCCAGCAGTTTTCGCGGCAGGGGAAGTGGCTACACCTTC. It codes for CASSFRGRGSGYTF.

The chain carries TRBV5-4 and TRBJ2-5, with 7 bases that match TRBD1. CDR3 length: 13 residues. V gave up 6 bases and J gave up 2 bases; unmatched junction bases: 4. CDR1 and CDR2 from the germline V gene are SGHNT and YYREEE (reference sequence). The DNA of the CDR3 is TGTGCCAGCAACGACAGGGCGCAAGAGACCCAGTACTTC. Its protein is CASNDRAQETQYF.

The chain has TRBV6-1 and TRBJ2-4; perhaps TRBD2 as D (7 bases). The CDR3 has 17 amino acids. CDR1 is MNHNS, CDR2 SASEGT, per germline. Trimming took 4 bases from V and 1 from J, leaving 17 bases between them. The DNA for the CDR3 is TGTGCCAGCAGTGCGACGGGGGGCGGGGTGGCCAAAAACATTCAGTACTTC. This translates into CASSATGGGVAKNIQYF.

The rearrangement uses TRBV6-5 and TRBJ2-7; D possibly corresponds to TRBD1 (6 bases). The CDR3 sequence is 15 residues long. V lost 7 bases, J lost 9 bases, and 25 bases lay in between. The V gene's germline CDR1 is MNHEY and CDR2 SVGAGI. The CDR3 bases are TGTGCCAGCATAGCCGTCAGTCAGGGGACGCTATGGCAGTACTTC. It translates to CASIAVSQGTLWQYF.

In its sample, this clone was seen a few times. V gene TRBV14 combines with J gene TRBJ1-2; TRBD1 might be the D (5 bases). The CDR3 is 15 residues long. Trimming stripped 3 bases from V and 3 bases from J, with 14 bases between. Germline CDR1 SGHDN, CDR2 FVKESK. Here the CDR3 reads CASSQGGRRDYGYTF. The CDR3 nucleotides read TGTGCCAGCAGCCAGGGGGGTAGGCGAGACTATGGCTACACCTTC.

This clone has a single count. The rearrangement joins TRBV27 to TRBJ2-3, with 10 nucleotides matching TRBD2. Trimming took 2 bases from V and 0 from J; bases not matched to a gene: 2. Germline-derived CDR1 and CDR2 are MNHEY and SMNVEV (reference sequence). The CDR3 spans 16 residues. The CDR3 DNA sequence: TGTGCCAGCAGTTTACTAGCGGGGGCCAGCACAGATACGCAGTATTTT. Translated, it gives CASSLLAGASTDTQYF.

The chain carries TRBV27 and TRBJ2-3, with a possible D match to TRBD1 (5 bases). V shed 5 bases and J shed 2 bases, with 14 bases lying between them. This CDR3 spans 15 amino acids. Germline V gives CDR1 MNHEY, CDR2 SMNVEV (reference sequence). DNA of the CDR3: TGTGCCAGCAGTATTGGGGCCGCCATCACAGATACGCAGTATTTT. Its protein is CASSIGAAITDTQYF.

The J gene is TRBJ1-1, the V gene TRBV7-9, with a weak D call TRBD1 (6 bases). The ends were cut back, 5 bases at V and 0 bases at J, with 16 bases in the middle. The germline gives CDR1 SEHNR, CDR2 FQNEAQ (reference sequence). The CDR3 runs 16 residues. CDR3 in DNA: TGTGCCAGCAGCAGCGACAGGTGGAGTATGAACACTGAAGCTTTCTTT. It yields the protein CASSSDRWSMNTEAFF.

A few counts support this clone. The CDR3: CASSLIPQQFF. The CDR3 DNA reads TGTGCCAGCAGCTTGATCCCACAACAGTTCTTC. J is TRBJ2-1 and V is TRBV5-5; the D is unclear. In germline, CDR1 is SGHKS, CDR2 YYEKEE (reference sequence). The CDR3 sequence is 11 residues long. V was clipped by 1 base and J by 13 bases, with 9 bases between them.

The rearrangement links TRBV21-1 to TRBJ2-5; the tabulated D call, TRBD2, remains unverified against the DNA. TRBV21-1 counts as a pseudogene. This CDR3 spans 15 amino acids. Here the CDR3 DNA reads TGTGCCAGCAGTCCGGGGGAGGGGAACGGGGAGACCCAGTACTTC. Amino acids: CASSPGEGNGETQYF.